This T cell receptor (beta chain) appears in the sequencing data of a study of technical replicates of blood from four donors. Here immunoSEQ multiplex PCR was the method, and the copy in TCRdb shows in-frame clones only, minus some. The data hold 74,000 or so clones, with 75% to 95% observed a single time. The CDR3 has 11 amino acids. CDR1 is ENHRY and CDR2 is SYGVKD in the germline V gene. Deletions cut 10 bases from V and 8 bases from J, with 14 bases between. The chain has TRBV10-3 and TRBJ1-2; D remains unclear. The sequence was obtained from a human donor in good health. The sequencing input was T cells isolated from PBMCs. The CDR3 sequence: CATAATVGYTF. The CDR3 region has the DNA TGTGCCACCGCGGCCACCGTAGGCTACACCTTC.